Following are 24 T cell receptor beta chains from one sample sequenced in a study of blood T cell repertoires in COVID-19. Assay: immunoSEQ multiplex PCR; the TCRdb copy retains only in-frame clones and omits some. The sample lists under 550,000 clones, 85% to 90% occurring once. Sequencing was performed on peripheral blood. These receptors came from a man between 18 and 29 years old with COVID-19, enrolled during active disease.

The sample holds a few counts of this clone. The rearrangement uses TRBV2 and TRBJ1-4; D might be TRBD1 (5 bases). This CDR3 is built from 14 residues. Germline-derived CDR1 and CDR2 are SNHLY and FYNNEI. The V end lost 4 bases, the J end lost 8 bases, and 14 bases lay between the germline ends. The CDR3 coding sequence is TGTGCCAGCAGTGCGGGGGAACGAGTGGAAAAACTGTTTTTT. This sequence encodes CASSAGERVEKLFF.

The V call is TRBV12-3 or TRBV12-4, the J call TRBJ2-7, with D perhaps matching TRBD2 (5 bases). The CDR3 has 12 amino acids. V lost 3 bases and J lost 2, with 5 bases in between. CDR3 nucleotides: TGTGCCAGCAGTTTCGGGGCCTACGAGCAGTACTTC. Translating it yields CASSFGAYEQYF.

This rearrangement joins TRBV9 to TRBJ2-1, with TRBD2 identical over 10 bases. Germline CDR1 is SGDLS and CDR2 is YYNGEE. CDR3 length equals 15 residues. Germline trimming cut 2 bases from V and 6 bases from J; bases unmatched to any gene: 5. The CDR3 loop reads CASSVQRGGINEQFF. CDR3 in DNA: TGTGCCAGCAGCGTCCAGCGGGGGGGCATCAATGAGCAGTTCTTC.

This clone appeared once. The V call is TRBV2, the J call TRBJ1-5; D perhaps matches TRBD1 (5 bases). Germline V gene data show CDR1 as SNHLY and CDR2 as FYNNEI. This CDR3 is built from 14 residues. V lost 7 bases to trimming and J lost 3 bases, with 13 bases between them. The CDR3 nucleotides read TGTGCCAGCAATGGGGGGACTTCCAATCAGCCCCAGCATTTT. Its translation is CASNGGTSNQPQHF.

The V call is TRBV18, the J call TRBJ2-7, with 7 bases fitting TRBD2. The CDR3 totals 13 residues. Germline CDR1 reads KGHSH; CDR2 reads LQKENI. V gave up 3 bases and J gave up 7 bases; unmatched junction bases: 6. CDR3 sequence (DNA): TGTGCCAGCTCACCCCGGGAGGAGGGTGAGCAGTACTTC. Protein sequence: CASSPREEGEQYF. The full variable domain, rest sourced from reference TRBV18 and TRBJ2-7, is NAGVMQNPRHLVRRRGQEARLRCSPMKGHSHVYWYRQLPEEGLKFMVYLQKENIIDESGMPKERFSAEFPKEGPSILRIQQVVRGDSAAYFCASSPREEGEQYFGPGTRLTVT.

This chain connects TRBV7-9 to TRBJ2-1; D perhaps matches TRBD1 (5 bases). The V gene's germline CDR1 is SEHNR and CDR2 FQNEAQ (reference sequence). V lost 1 base, J lost 5 bases, and 9 bases lay in between. The CDR3 runs to 14 residues. CDR3 residues: CASSLGTGNNEQFF. The DNA of the CDR3 is TGTGCCAGCAGCTTAGGAACAGGTAACAATGAGCAGTTCTTC.

The DNA of the CDR3 is TGTGCCAGTAGTATCGGGGTAGGAACGTCCTACGAGCAGTACTTC. It codes for CASSIGVGTSYEQYF. This rearrangement joins TRBV19 to TRBJ2-7; weak D call: TRBD2 (5 bases). The CDR3 contains 15 residues. Trimming stripped 3 bases from V and 1 base from J, with 13 bases between. Germline V gene sequence: CDR1 LNHDA, CDR2 SQIVND (reference sequence). Full variable domain (outside the CDR3, taken from reference TRBV19 and TRBJ2-7): DGGITQSPKYLFRKEGQNVTLSCEQNLNHDAMYWYRQDPGQGLRLIYYSQIVNDFQKGDIAEGYSVSREKKESFPLTVTSAQKNPTAFYLCASSIGVGTSYEQYFGPGTRLTVT.

This chain links TRBV7-3 with TRBJ2-2, with D perhaps TRBD2 (5 bases). CDR3 length: 14 residues. V was shortened by 2 bases and J by 7 bases, with 11 bases between the two germline ends. The germline V gene has CDR1 SGHTA and CDR2 FQGTGA. The CDR3 DNA sequence: TGTGCCAGCAGCTTAGGGAGAACCAGCGGGGAGCTGTTTTTT. It specifies CASSLGRTSGELFF.

This clone occurred once. The chain couples TRBV7-2 to TRBJ1-5; unclear D gene. The CDR3 runs 14 residues. Trimming removed 0 bases at V and 9 bases at J, with 12 bases between. Germline V gives CDR1 SGHTA, CDR2 FQGNSA. The CDR3 reads CASSLARLQSPQHF. CDR3 in DNA: TGTGCCAGCAGCTTAGCGAGGCTTCAATCGCCCCAGCATTTT.

Concerning this clone itself: The sample contains more than one DNA sequence encoding this CDR3. The V gene is TRBV5-1, the J gene TRBJ1-2, with a weak D call TRBD1 (6 bases). The CDR3 runs 13 residues. The ends were cut back, 0 bases at V and 7 bases at J, with 10 bases in the middle. Germline CDR1 reads SGHRS; CDR2 reads YFSETQ. The CDR3 nucleotides are TGCGCCAGCAGCTTGGGGCAGGGGAGTGGCTACACCTTC. This encodes CASSLGQGSGYTF.

In its sample, this clone was seen once. This sequence joins TRBV12-2 and TRBJ2-2; the listed D gene, TRBD2, was not tested against the DNA. TRBV12-2 is described as a pseudogene. This CDR3 has 17 amino acids. The CDR3 sequence: CASRLARGGLLIGELFF. CDR3 in DNA: TGTGCAAGTCGCTTAGCGCGGGGGGGACTCCTCATCGGGGAGCTGTTTTTT.

The chain joins TRBV7-9 to TRBJ2-2; 7 nucleotides align to TRBD1. Germline V gene data show CDR1 as SEHNR and CDR2 as FQNEAQ (reference sequence). The V and J ends lost 7 bases and 6 bases, in that order; junction bases with no gene match: 8. This CDR3 region has 14 residues. DNA of the CDR3: TGTGCCAGCATCACCCGACAGGGACCCGGGGAGCTGTTTTTT. It yields the protein CASITRQGPGELFF.

This rearrangement joins TRBV7-8 to TRBJ1-1; 7 nucleotides agree with TRBD1. The J segment lost 1 base and the V segment lost 5 bases, leaving 7 bases of the junction unmatched. The CDR3 has 15 amino acids. Germline CDR1 and CDR2: SGHVS and FQNEAQ. The CDR3 coding sequence is TGTGCCAGCAGCCCGACAGGGAGATCGAACACTGAAGCTTTCTTT. Protein product: CASSPTGRSNTEAFF. The full variable domain, its missing parts supplied by reference TRBV7-8 and TRBJ1-1, is GAGVSQSPRYKVAKRGQDVALRCDPISGHVSLFWYQQALGQGPEFLTYFQNEAQLDKSGLPSDRFFAERPEGSVSTLKIQRTQQEDSAVYLCASSPTGRSNTEAFFGQGTRLTVV.

J is TRBJ1-6 and V is TRBV5-4, with D perhaps matching TRBD1 (6 bases). From germline, CDR1 is SGHNT and CDR2 YYREEE (reference sequence). V shed 5 bases and J shed 7 bases, with 19 bases lying between them. This CDR3 region has 16 residues. CDR3 coding DNA: TGTGCCAGCAGATTCCAAACAGGGACGGAAAATTCACCCCTCCACTTT. Translation gives CASRFQTGTENSPLHF.

The chain joins TRBV10-3 to TRBJ2-7, with 7 nucleotides matching TRBD1. The ends lost 4 bases at V and 2 bases at J; junction bases unmatched: 2. The CDR3 is 13 amino acids. Looked up from germline, CDR1 is ENHRY and CDR2 is SYGVKD. The DNA of the CDR3 is TGTGCCATCAGTGGACAGGGAACCTACGAGCAGTACTTC. It codes for CAISGQGTYEQYF.

This clone has only one observation. CDR3 coding DNA: TGTGCCAGTAGTATGGGAGGGAGGACCTACAATGAGCAGTTCTTC. Translating it yields CASSMGGRTYNEQFF. This chain uses TRBV19 with TRBJ2-1; 7 bases map to TRBD2. V shed 3 bases and J 2 bases; nucleotides not matched to a gene: 4. Germline V gives CDR1 LNHDA, CDR2 SQIVND (reference sequence). The CDR3 is 15 amino acids.

The V gene is TRBV3-1 (or the pseudogene TRBV3-2), the J gene TRBJ2-2; no clear D gene. The CDR3 runs to 14 residues. Per germline, CDR1 LGHDT and CDR2 YNNKEL (reference sequence). The ends were cut back, 4 bases at V and 0 bases at J, with 6 bases in the middle. The CDR3 loop reads CASSLSSNTGELFF. For the CDR3, the DNA is TGTGCCAGCAGCCTCTCCTCGAACACCGGGGAGCTGTTTTTT.

The chain links TRBV6-5 to TRBJ2-7; 10 bases are shared with TRBD1. V lost 7 bases, J lost 4 bases, and 4 bases stayed unmatched. The CDR3 contains 13 residues. Germline loops: CDR1 MNHEY, CDR2 SVGAGI. CDR3 sequence: CASKTGGGYEQYF. The CDR3 DNA reads as TGTGCCAGCAAGACAGGGGGCGGGTACGAGCAGTACTTC.

V and J are TRBV27 and TRBJ2-3; D gene ambiguous. In germline, CDR1 is MNHEY, CDR2 SMNVEV (reference sequence). The V and J ends lost 2 bases and 2 bases respectively, with 11 bases between them. The CDR3 contains 15 residues. As DNA, the CDR3 is TGTGCCAGCAGTTTAAGCTTTATTGCCACAGATACGCAGTATTTT. It translates to CASSLSFIATDTQYF.

This clone came up a few times. The chain is built from TRBV7-9 and TRBJ1-6; 7 bases align to TRBD1. V was clipped by 5 bases and J by 9 bases; unmatched bases: 10. The CDR3 runs 15 residues. Looked up from germline, CDR1 is SEHNR and CDR2 is FQNEAQ (reference sequence). CDR3 sequence reads: CASSSDRDRASPLHF. In DNA, the CDR3 is TGTGCCAGCAGCAGCGACCGGGACAGAGCTTCACCCCTCCACTTT. Full variable domain (rest looked up from reference TRBV7-9 and TRBJ1-6): DTGVSQNPRHKITKRGQNVTFRCDPISEHNRLYWYRQTLGQGPEFLTYFQNEAQLEKSRLLSDRFSAERPKGSFSTLEIQRTEQGDSAMYLCASSSDRDRASPLHFGNGTRLTVT.

A single count supports this clone. The rearrangement joins TRBV5-1 to TRBJ1-4; no reliable D call. The CDR3 contains 15 residues. Germline assignment: CDR1 SGHRS and CDR2 YFSETQ. Deletions cut 5 bases from V and 0 bases from J, with 11 bases between. The CDR3 reads CASRKMGATNEKLFF. The CDR3 DNA follows: TGCGCCAGCAGGAAGATGGGAGCAACTAATGAAAAACTGTTTTTT.

A word on this clone: This may be a read error, as it is one base from a much larger clone. V is TRBV11-3 and J is TRBJ2-7, with D possibly being TRBD2 (6 bases). Germline-derived CDR1 and CDR2 are SGHNT and YENEEA. V was trimmed by 10 bases and J by 2 bases, leaving 12 bases between them. The CDR3 contains 12 residues. The CDR3 DNA is TGTGCCACCAGTGCGGGGACCTACGAGCAGTACTTC. This sequence encodes CATSAGTYEQYF.

V is TRBV10-3 and J is TRBJ2-3, with no clear D. Trimming shortened V by 4 bases and J by 6 bases, and 5 bases separated the two germline ends. The CDR3 length is 11 residues. Germline V gene sequence: CDR1 ENHRY, CDR2 SYGVKD. The CDR3 bases are TGTGCCATCAGTGGAAGCGATACGCAGTATTTT. This codes for CAISGSDTQYF.

The V gene is TRBV12-3 or TRBV12-4, the J gene TRBJ2-2, with a tentative D call TRBD2 (6 bases). V shed 6 bases and J shed 7 bases, with 9 bases lying between them. This CDR3 comprises 12 residues. In nucleotides, the CDR3 is TGTGCCAGCAGACTAGCATACGGGGAGCTGTTTTTT. Translated: CASRLAYGELFF.